These 30 T cell receptor beta chains were all obtained from the same sample, sequenced in a study of early T cells in non-severe SARS-CoV-2 infection. TCRdb re-derived calls from the 5' RACE reads in MiXCR, one entry per CDR3 protein. The table lists roughly 68,000 distinct CDR3 sequences, over 4% of them singletons. The sequenced material came from whole blood. The source of these receptors is an adult who was a healthcare worker with PCR-confirmed SARS-CoV-2 infection or an uninfected control (not recorded which).

This clonotype was counted at least ten times. This rearrangement joins TRBV7-9 to TRBJ1-4; D gene unclear. CDR3 length: 14 amino acids. Germline V gene data show CDR1 as SEHNR and CDR2 as FQNEAQ (reference sequence). Trimming stripped 0 bases from V and 8 bases from J, with 10 bases between. This chain's CDR3 is CASSLAISGEKLFF. The DNA of the CDR3 is TGTGCCAGCAGCTTAGCGATCTCAGGAGAAAAACTGTTTTTT.

This clonotype was detected ten times or more. The CDR3 sequence: CASSRTGQSSYNSPLHF. The CDR3 bases are TGTGCCAGTAGTCGGACGGGTCAGAGCTCCTATAATTCACCCCTCCACTTT. The V call is TRBV19, the J call TRBJ1-6; D uncertain. Trimming shortened V by 5 bases and J by 0 bases, and 14 bases separated the two germline ends. Germline assignment: CDR1 LNHDA and CDR2 SQIVND (reference sequence). This CDR3 region has 17 residues.

This clonotype showed up many times. The rearrangement links TRBV6-1 to TRBJ2-1, with 15 bases matching TRBD2. V dropped 6 bases and J dropped 7; count of bases not matched to a gene: 4. Germline V gives CDR1 MNHNS, CDR2 SASEGT. This CDR3 comprises 15 residues. CDR3 bases: TGTGCCAGCAGGGGAGGGACTAGCGGGAGGAATGAGCAGTTCTTC. It specifies CASRGGTSGRNEQFF.

This clonotype has ten or more counts. This chain uses TRBV13 with TRBJ2-7; 7 bases are shared with TRBD1. The germline CDR1 and CDR2 sequences are PRHDT and FYEKMQ (reference sequence). After removal of 4 bases from V and 3 bases from J, the junction contained 3 bases not matched to a gene. The CDR3 spans 13 residues. This CDR3 reads CASSSGTDYEQYF. The DNA of the CDR3 is TGTGCCAGCAGCTCCGGGACAGACTACGAGCAGTACTTC.

There are many counts of this clonotype. The chain uses TRBV5-1 and TRBJ2-7, with D possibly being TRBD1 (6 bases). Trimming removed 2 bases at V and 5 bases at J, with 14 bases between. CDR1 is SGHRS and CDR2 is YFSETQ in the germline V gene. CDR3 length: 14 residues. CDR3 protein: CASSFGTLHDEQYF. CDR3 sequence (DNA): TGCGCCAGCAGCTTCGGGACACTGCATGACGAGCAGTACTTC.

This clonotype came up a few times. V and J are TRBV4-3 and TRBJ2-2; D uncertain. V was shortened by 9 bases and J by 6 bases, with 11 bases between the two germline ends. CDR1 is LGHNA, CDR2 YSLEER, per germline. This CDR3 comprises 12 residues. The CDR3 nucleotides read TGCGCCAGTGCCGGCACCTCCGGGGAGCTGTTTTTT. Its protein product is CASAGTSGELFF.

This clonotype was seen many times. V gene TRBV29-1 combines with J gene TRBJ2-1; D gene uncertain. Per germline, CDR1 SQVTM and CDR2 ANQGSEA. This CDR3 has 14 residues. Trimming removed 6 bases from V and 2 bases from J, with 14 bases in between. CDR3 amino acids: CSVDRIYTYNEQFF. The CDR3 DNA sequence: TGCAGCGTCGACCGAATATACACCTACAATGAGCAGTTCTTC.

This clonotype was recorded many times. This chain connects TRBV7-8 to TRBJ2-7, with 9 bases aligning to TRBD1. Germline assignment: CDR1 SGHVS and CDR2 FQNEAQ. The CDR3 totals 16 residues. The V segment lost 0 bases and the J segment 4 bases; nucleotides outside the gene matches: 7. CDR3 in amino acids: CASSLAPGQGSYEQYF. The CDR3 nucleotides are TGTGCCAGCAGCTTAGCACCGGGACAGGGTTCTTACGAGCAGTACTTC.

Ten or more counts support this clonotype. The V and J genes are TRBV6-6 and TRBJ1-4; D may be TRBD1 (5 bases). The CDR3 has 16 amino acids. Between the trimmed V and J ends, which lost 0 bases and 0 bases, there was a span of 8 bases. Germline lookup yields CDR1 MNHNY and CDR2 SVGAGI (reference sequence). CDR3 residues: CASSYSGDATNEKLFF. The CDR3 nucleotides read TGTGCCAGCAGTTACTCGGGGGATGCAACTAATGAAAAACTGTTTTTT.

This clonotype occurred many times. J is TRBJ2-2 and V is TRBV7-8; D is perhaps TRBD2 (6 bases). Germline loops: CDR1 SGHVS, CDR2 FQNEAQ. CDR3 length: 18 amino acids. V was shortened by 2 bases and J by 0 bases, with 16 bases between the two germline ends. The CDR3: CASSLKGLALANTGELFF. The CDR3 DNA follows: TGTGCCAGCAGCTTAAAAGGGCTAGCGCTCGCGAACACCGGGGAGCTGTTTTTT.

V gene TRBV19 combines with J gene TRBJ1-4, with D perhaps matching TRBD1 (6 bases). With 7 bases removed from V and 8 bases from J, the gap between germline ends came to 17 bases. The CDR3 runs 14 residues. Germline CDR1 and CDR2: LNHDA and SQIVND (reference sequence). CDR3 in amino acids: CASTMRTGNEKLFF. CDR3 DNA: TGTGCCAGTACTATGAGAACAGGGAACGAAAAACTGTTTTTT.

This clonotype has at least ten counts. J is TRBJ1-1 and V is TRBV6-5, with TRBD1 identical over 11 bases. This CDR3 region has 13 residues. CDR1 and CDR2 (germline): MNHEY, SVGAGI. The junction had 4 bases not matched to a gene; V was cut back by 8 bases and J by 5 bases. CDR3 sequence reads: CASGQGAKTEAFF. As DNA, the CDR3 is TGTGCCAGCGGACAGGGGGCGAAAACTGAAGCTTTCTTT.

This rearrangement joins TRBV12-3 or TRBV12-4 to TRBJ2-3; D gene unclear. V was clipped by 5 bases and J by 10 bases, with 16 bases between them. The CDR3 has 13 residues. DNA of the CDR3: TGTGCCAGCAGTCGAGGTCCCTTCCTGGCGCAGTATTTT. Residues: CASSRGPFLAQYF.

The sample holds a few counts of this clonotype. The chain has TRBV7-9 and TRBJ1-2; 10 nucleotides match TRBD1. The trim removed 5 bases at V and 0 bases at J, leaving 9 bases unmatched. In germline, CDR1 is SEHNR, CDR2 FQNEAQ (reference sequence). CDR3 length: 17 residues. Here the CDR3 reads CASSPGTGASTNYGYTF. The DNA for the CDR3 is TGTGCCAGCAGCCCCGGGACAGGGGCGAGTACTAACTATGGCTACACCTTC.

This clonotype came up many times. This chain links TRBV5-1 with TRBJ1-6; D remains unclear. Looked up from germline, CDR1 is SGHRS and CDR2 is YFSETQ. This CDR3 is built from 10 residues. V lost 2 bases and J 9 bases, leaving 0 bases between the germline ends. DNA of the CDR3: TGCGCCAGCAGCTTTTCACCCCTCCACTTT. This codes for CASSFSPLHF.

This clonotype has at least ten counts. The V and J genes are TRBV30 and TRBJ1-1; 7 nucleotides line up with TRBD1. V was clipped by 2 bases and J by 8 bases; unmatched bases: 8. The CDR3 spans 13 residues. CDR1 is GTSNPN, CDR2 SVGIG, per germline (reference sequence). The CDR3 region is CAWSRDSRREAFF. The CDR3 DNA reads as TGTGCCTGGAGTCGGGACAGCCGAAGAGAAGCTTTCTTT.

This clonotype was detected many times. DNA of the CDR3: TGCAGCGTTGAGTCCCGTCAGAAGGGGGATAATGAGCAGTTCTTC. Protein product: CSVESRQKGDNEQFF. This chain joins TRBV29-1 and TRBJ2-1, with D possibly TRBD1 on 6 matching bases. The CDR3 sequence is 15 residues long. V gave up 3 bases and J gave up 7 bases, with 19 bases separating them. Germline-derived CDR1 and CDR2 are SQVTM and ANQGSEA.

At least ten counts were recorded for this clonotype. CDR3 in DNA: TGTGCCAGCAGCTTTGGCTCTGGGAGTACTGTCGAGCAGTACTTC. Translated, it gives CASSFGSGSTVEQYF. V usage is TRBV5-4 and J usage is TRBJ2-7, with a tentative D call TRBD2 (5 bases). Trimming stripped 2 bases from V and 6 bases from J, with 18 bases between. Germline-derived CDR1 and CDR2 are SGHNT and YYREEE (reference sequence). CDR3 length: 15 amino acids. The full variable domain, in which reference TRBV5-4 and TRBJ2-7 provide the parts outside the CDR3, is ETGVTQSPTHLIKTRGQQVTLRCSSQSGHNTVSWYQQALGQGPQFIFQYYREEENGRGNFPPRFSGLQFPNYSSELNVNALELDDSALYLCASSFGSGSTVEQYFGPGTRLTVT.

The table lists this clonotype with many counts. The chain joins TRBV19 to TRBJ2-1; 8 bases are shared with TRBD1. The junction had 7 bases not matched to a gene; V was cut back by 5 bases and J by 1 base. Germline CDR1 reads LNHDA; CDR2 reads SQIVND (reference sequence). The CDR3 consists of 16 residues. CDR3 sequence: CASSPLQGASYNEQFF. The CDR3 nucleotides read TGTGCCAGTAGTCCCCTGCAGGGGGCATCCTACAATGAGCAGTTCTTC.

This clonotype appeared many times. The chain links TRBV5-4 to TRBJ2-7, with D maybe TRBD2 (6 bases). The CDR3 has 13 amino acids. From germline, CDR1 is SGHNT and CDR2 YYREEE (reference sequence). V gave up 8 bases and J gave up 0 bases, with 12 bases separating them. CDR3 DNA: TGTGCCAGTTCCCCGGGAGACTCCTACGAGCAGTACTTC. It codes for CASSPGDSYEQYF.

V and J are TRBV7-6 and TRBJ2-1; D is unresolved. This CDR3 is 15 amino acids long. Trimming removed 0 bases from V and 9 bases from J, with 15 bases in between. From germline, CDR1 is SGHVS and CDR2 FNYEAQ. In DNA form, the CDR3 reads TGTGCCAGCAGCTTAGCGGTTCGCCGCTGGGGTGAGCAGTTCTTC. This encodes CASSLAVRRWGEQFF.

The chain carries TRBV20-1 and TRBJ1-3; D is uncertain. The CDR3 sequence is 14 residues long. Germline CDR1 is DFQATT and CDR2 is SNEGSKA (reference sequence). Trimming left V 0 bases short and J 4 bases short, with 10 bases between. The DNA for the CDR3 is TGCAGTGCTAGAGATTCCAGCTGGGGAAACACCATATATTTT. It is translated as CSARDSSWGNTIYF.

This clonotype was recorded at least ten times. The J gene is TRBJ2-6, the V gene TRBV6-5; unclear D gene. This CDR3 contains 15 residues. CDR1 MNHEY and CDR2 SVGAGI come from the germline V gene. V was shortened by 6 bases and J by 0 bases, with 9 bases between the two germline ends. CDR3 sequence: CASRKQASGANVLTF. The CDR3 nucleotides read TGTGCCAGCAGAAAGCAGGCCTCTGGGGCCAACGTCCTGACTTTC.

The J gene is TRBJ2-2, the V gene TRBV2, with a weak D call TRBD1 (5 bases). Trimming removed 6 bases at V and 7 bases at J, with 12 bases between. The CDR3 is made up of 13 amino acids. Germline V gives CDR1 SNHLY, CDR2 FYNNEI. CDR3 region: CASRLGLSGELFF. The DNA for the CDR3 is TGTGCCAGCAGGCTGGGGCTCAGCGGGGAGCTGTTTTTT.

The genes are TRBV11-2 and TRBJ1-1; a possible D gene is TRBD1 (5 bases). V dropped 0 bases and J dropped 8 bases, with 10 bases sitting between them. The germline CDR1 and CDR2 sequences are SGHAT and FQNNGV. The CDR3 is 13 residues long. The CDR3 nucleotides are TGTGCCAGCAGCTTAGACAGGGTGAAGGAAGCTTTCTTT. This encodes CASSLDRVKEAFF.

This clonotype was found many times. The CDR3 loop is CASSLYVARPRNEQFF. DNA for the CDR3: TGTGCCAGTAGTTTGTACGTAGCCAGGCCTCGAAATGAGCAGTTCTTC. The rearrangement links TRBV19 to TRBJ2-1, with D uncertain. CDR1 and CDR2 from the germline V gene are LNHDA and SQIVND (reference sequence). V was cut by 5 bases and J by 7 bases, with 21 bases left in between. The CDR3 covers 16 residues. Looking up the rest from reference TRBV19 and TRBJ2-1 gives the full variable domain: DGGITQSPKYLFRKEGQNVTLSCEQNLNHDAMYWYRQDPGQGLRLIYYSQIVNDFQKGDIAEGYSVSREKKESFPLTVTSAQKNPTAFYLCASSLYVARPRNEQFFGPGTRLTVL.

V is TRBV28 and J is TRBJ1-3, with D perhaps matching TRBD1 (6 bases). CDR3 length: 14 residues. CDR1 is MDHEN and CDR2 is SYDVKM in the germline V gene. Trimming removed 2 bases from V and 3 bases from J, with 8 bases in between. Written as DNA, the CDR3 is TGTGCCAGCAGTTTACAGGGGAATGGAAACACCATATATTTT. As protein: CASSLQGNGNTIYF.

This clonotype has a count of ten or more. The genes are TRBV6-2 or TRBV6-3 and TRBJ1-5; D not resolved. V was trimmed by 6 bases and J by 4 bases, leaving 10 bases between them. CDR3 length: 13 amino acids. The germline gives CDR1 MNHEY, CDR2 SVGEGT. The CDR3 nucleotides read TGTGCCAGCAGCGACGGCATGAATCAGCCCCAGCATTTT. This encodes CASSDGMNQPQHF.

This clonotype was found many times. The chain carries TRBV6-6 and TRBJ2-2; weak D call: TRBD1 (5 bases). V dropped 9 bases and J dropped 4 bases, with 9 bases sitting between them. This CDR3 comprises 12 residues. Germline V gene sequence: CDR1 MNHNY, CDR2 SVGAGI (reference sequence). CDR3: CASQGVTGELFF. CDR3 DNA sequence: TGTGCCAGTCAGGGTGTCACCGGGGAGCTGTTTTTT.

In its sample, this clonotype was seen a few times. The J gene is TRBJ1-1, the V gene TRBV29-1; D remains unclear. V shed 3 bases and J shed 6 bases, with 14 bases lying between them. The CDR3 runs 13 residues. CDR1 and CDR2 (germline): SQVTM, ANQGSEA. This CDR3 is CSVDQAGVSEAFF. The CDR3 DNA is TGCAGCGTTGACCAGGCAGGAGTCTCTGAAGCTTTCTTT.